Below are 27 T cell receptor beta chains sequenced from a single sample in a study of vaccination and CD4 T cells after COVID-19. No cognate antigen is known for these TCRs. As to treatment: approximately 9-day PBMC culture with coronavirus spike peptide pools or control peptides (ViraFEST assay). Scientists ran DNA taken from cultured CD4+ T cells through the Oncomine TCR Beta short-read assay for sequencing. TCRdb re-analysed the PCR reads in MiXCR, keeping a single row per CDR3 protein. This table has around 11,000 distinct CDR3 sequences, 25% appearing once. The sample here was CD4+ T cells from blood, cultured in vitro, taken after SARS-CoV-2 vaccination. All receptors derive from a human donor who had recovered from COVID-19.

This clonotype showed up just a few times. The chain carries TRBV21-1 and TRBJ1-1. TRBV21-1 is termed a pseudogene. The CDR3 is made up of 11 amino acids. CDR3 loop: CASVDRTEAFF. In DNA form, the CDR3 reads TGTGCCAGCGTCGATCGCACTGAAGCTTTCTTT.

This clonotype was recorded a few times. The gene calls are TRBV20-1 and TRBJ2-1, with 14 bases aligning to TRBD2. In germline, CDR1 is DFQATT, CDR2 SNEGSKA (reference sequence). V was pared by 0 bases and J by 6 bases, with 7 bases of the junction left unmatched. This CDR3 comprises 17 residues. Here the CDR3 DNA reads TGCAGTGCTAGAGATCCTGGGACTAGCGGGAGTGGCAATGAGCAGTTCTTC. It codes for CSARDPGTSGSGNEQFF.

This clonotype has just a few counts. V usage is TRBV19 and J usage is TRBJ2-5, with 7 bases identical to TRBD1. Germline CDR1 reads LNHDA; CDR2 reads SQIVND (reference sequence). The CDR3 spans 14 residues. Trimming at V came to 4 bases and at J to 1 base, leaving 3 bases not matched to a gene. The CDR3, as DNA: TGTGCCAGTAGTAGGGACAGTATCCAAGAGACCCAGTACTTC. It encodes CASSRDSIQETQYF.

This clonotype was seen only a few times. The CDR3 DNA reads as TGTGCCAGCAGCACTGGGACTAGCGGGAGGAGTGGCGAGCAGTACTTC. Translating gives CASSTGTSGRSGEQYF. The chain couples TRBV7-2 to TRBJ2-7; TRBD2 aligns across 15 bases. J lost 6 bases, V lost 5 bases, and 8 bases had no gene match. The CDR3 is 16 residues long. Germline V gene lookup returns CDR1 SGHTA and CDR2 FQGNSA.

The genes are TRBV27 and TRBJ2-7; 7 positions match TRBD1. CDR3 size: 15 residues. J gave up 0 bases and V 1 base, and 3 bases lay outside the gene matches. In germline, CDR1 is MNHEY, CDR2 SMNVEV (reference sequence). CDR3 loop: CASSLLGTDSYEQYF. In DNA, the CDR3 is TGTGCCAGCAGTTTATTAGGGACAGACTCCTACGAGCAGTACTTC.

This chain joins TRBV28 and TRBJ2-2; 7 bases line up with TRBD2. V gave up 8 bases and J gave up 5 bases; unmatched junction bases: 8. Germline V gives CDR1 MDHEN, CDR2 SYDVKM. The CDR3 sequence is 14 residues long. The DNA for the CDR3 is TGTGCCAGCTACGGACTAGGTCGAACCGGGGAGCTGTTTTTT. Amino acid sequence: CASYGLGRTGELFF.

The rearrangement joins TRBV20-1 to TRBJ1-1; D might be TRBD1 (5 bases). CDR3 length: 13 amino acids. V lost 5 bases to trimming and J lost 4 bases, with 14 bases between them. Germline lookup yields CDR1 DFQATT and CDR2 SNEGSKA (reference sequence). DNA of the CDR3: TGCAGTGCTGGCAGGGTTAGCGGCACTGAAGCTTTCTTT. Protein: CSAGRVSGTEAFF.

This sequence joins TRBV7-2 and TRBJ1-1, with D uncertain. Germline-derived CDR1 and CDR2 are SGHTA and FQGNSA. The CDR3 spans 14 residues. V was clipped by 1 base and J by 6 bases, with 12 bases between them. This CDR3 is CASSLGPGRAEAFF. The CDR3 bases are TGTGCCAGCAGCTTAGGACCCGGACGGGCTGAAGCTTTCTTT.

This clonotype turned up a few times. The rearrangement uses TRBV6-1 and TRBJ2-7; D not certain. The CDR3 contains 13 residues. Trimming stripped 8 bases from V and 0 bases from J, with 11 bases between. In germline, CDR1 is MNHNS, CDR2 SASEGT. CDR3 bases: TGTGCCAGCTCCTACAGCAACTCCTACGAGCAGTACTTC. Protein product: CASSYSNSYEQYF.

The genes are TRBV6-1 and TRBJ1-1, with D maybe TRBD1 (5 bases). Trimming pared 7 bases from V and 3 bases from J, leaving 12 bases between. CDR3 size: 13 residues. Germline assignment: CDR1 MNHNS and CDR2 SASEGT. The CDR3 bases are TGTGCCAGCACGGGTGGGGGAGACACTGAAGCTTTCTTT. It is translated as CASTGGGDTEAFF.

This clonotype appeared a few times. The chain employs TRBV28 and TRBJ2-7; possibly TRBD1 or TRBD2 for D (5 bases each). The CDR3 has 14 residues. The V gene's germline CDR1 is MDHEN and CDR2 SYDVKM. V was trimmed by 5 bases and J by 2 bases, leaving 13 bases between them. This CDR3 reads CASSTRDGTYEQYF. The CDR3 DNA follows: TGTGCCAGCAGTACCCGGGACGGGACCTACGAGCAGTACTTC.

This chain uses TRBV5-4 with TRBJ2-1, with TRBD1 matching over 9 bases. Germline trimming cut 3 bases from V and 2 bases from J; bases unmatched to any gene: 3. Germline V gene sequence: CDR1 SGHNT, CDR2 YYREEE (reference sequence). The CDR3 runs to 15 residues. The CDR3 protein is CASSSRDRAYNEQFF. In DNA form, the CDR3 reads TGTGCCAGCAGCTCCCGGGACAGGGCCTACAATGAGCAGTTCTTC.

V and J are TRBV20-1 and TRBJ2-6, with unresolved D. CDR1 is DFQATT and CDR2 is SNEGSKA in the germline V gene (reference sequence). The V and J ends lost 7 bases and 0 bases respectively, with 10 bases between them. The CDR3 length is 14 residues. The chain's CDR3 is CSGWRPSGANVLTF. In nucleotides, the CDR3 is TGCAGTGGGTGGCGACCCTCTGGGGCCAACGTCCTGACTTTC.

This clonotype was counted between two and nine times. The rearrangement joins TRBV20-1 to TRBJ1-2; maybe TRBD1 (5 bases). Trimming cost V 2 bases and J 4 bases, with 14 bases left between them. Per the germline V gene, CDR1 is DFQATT and CDR2 is SNEGSKA (reference sequence). The CDR3 is made up of 14 amino acids. In DNA form, the CDR3 reads TGCAGTGCTAGATTGGCGGGGGGTGGCTATGGCTACACCTTC. Translated: CSARLAGGGYGYTF.

The gene calls are TRBV19 and TRBJ2-3; D not resolved. Germline V gives CDR1 LNHDA, CDR2 SQIVND (reference sequence). V lost 3 bases, J lost 3 bases, and 4 bases lay in between. The CDR3 is 12 amino acids. The CDR3 spells CASSIWTDTQYF. In nucleotides, the CDR3 is TGTGCCAGTAGTATCTGGACAGATACGCAGTATTTT.

This clonotype was observed a few times. CDR3 sequence (DNA): TGTGCCAGCAGTTCAGGGACAAGGAGGACTGAAGCTTTCTTT. Translated: CASSSGTRRTEAFF. This chain joins TRBV6-4 and TRBJ1-1, with D maybe TRBD1 (6 bases). Germline CDR1 and CDR2: MRHNA and SNTAGT. V was clipped by 5 bases and J by 5 bases, with 15 bases between them. The CDR3 sequence is 14 residues long.

The chain joins TRBV6-2 or TRBV6-3 to TRBJ2-3, with D perhaps TRBD1 (7 bases). Germline CDR1 MNHEY, CDR2 SVGEGT. V lost 5 bases, J lost 6 bases, and 21 bases lay in between. CDR3 size: 16 residues. CDR3 DNA: TGTGCCAGCAGTCTCCGACAGGGCTGGACTACGGATACGCAGTATTTT. Amino acids: CASSLRQGWTTDTQYF.

This clonotype was observed a handful of times. The chain links TRBV29-1 to TRBJ2-7; TRBD1 is a possible D gene (5 bases). Germline V CDR1 and CDR2: SQVTM, ANQGSEA. CDR3 size: 11 residues. Deletions cut 5 bases from V and 3 bases from J, with 8 bases between. The CDR3 spells CSVSRDYEQYF. The CDR3 DNA is TGCAGCGTTAGCAGGGACTACGAGCAGTACTTC.

This clonotype has only a few counts. The CDR3 sequence: CASSAVWGGGYTF. The CDR3 nucleotides are TGTGCCAGCAGTGCCGTCTGGGGGGGAGGCTACACCTTC. The chain joins TRBV6-1 to TRBJ1-2; a possible D gene is TRBD1 (5 bases). Germline values: CDR1 MNHNS, CDR2 SASEGT. Trimming stripped 4 bases from V and 8 bases from J, with 14 bases between. The CDR3 is 13 amino acids.

The chain couples TRBV6-2 or TRBV6-3 to TRBJ2-7; 10 nucleotides line up with TRBD2. Germline V gives CDR1 MNHEY, CDR2 SVGEGT. Trimming at V came to 6 bases and at J to 2 bases, leaving 4 bases not matched to a gene. This CDR3 contains 14 residues. The CDR3 protein is CASRKSGRAYEQYF. CDR3 in DNA: TGTGCCAGCAGGAAAAGCGGGAGGGCCTACGAGCAGTACTTC.

The V and J genes are TRBV28 and TRBJ1-2; possible D gene TRBD1, 5 bases. The CDR3 is 15 residues long. Trimming pared 0 bases from V and 8 bases from J, leaving 16 bases between. Germline lookup yields CDR1 MDHEN and CDR2 SYDVKM. The chain's CDR3 is CASSLWARTGAGYTF. The DNA for the CDR3 is TGTGCCAGCAGTTTATGGGCCAGGACCGGGGCCGGCTACACCTTC.

This clonotype is medium-sized by share. The chain is built from TRBV6-5 and TRBJ2-5; TRBD2 aligns across 9 bases. Germline V gene sequence: CDR1 MNHEY, CDR2 SVGAGI. V trimming: 2 bases; J trimming: 4 bases; junction bases outside the gene matches: 5. The CDR3 is 15 amino acids. The chain's CDR3 is CASSYSGGTRETQYF. The CDR3 nucleotides are TGTGCCAGCAGTTACAGCGGGGGGACTCGAGAGACCCAGTACTTC.

J is TRBJ2-7 and V is TRBV5-5, with D possibly matching TRBD1 (6 bases). V lost 0 bases, J lost 6 bases, and 16 bases lay in between. The CDR3 runs 15 residues. Germline values: CDR1 SGHKS, CDR2 YYEKEE (reference sequence). CDR3 sequence reads: CASSLAQGLGSEQYF. Written as DNA, the CDR3 is TGTGCCAGCAGCTTGGCCCAGGGGTTAGGTTCCGAGCAGTACTTC. Together with reference TRBV5-5 and TRBJ2-7, the CDR3 gives the full variable domain: DAGVTQSPTHLIKTRGQQVTLRCSPISGHKSVSWYQQVLGQGPQFIFQYYEKEERGRGNFPDRFSARQFPNYSSELNVNALLLGDSALYLCASSLAQGLGSEQYFGPGTRLTVT.

In DNA, the CDR3 is TGTGCCAGCAGAAGGCAGCCCTACGAGCAGTACTTC. Its translation is CASRRQPYEQYF. This sequence joins TRBV28 and TRBJ2-7; D ambiguous. Trimming cost V 6 bases and J 2 bases, with 8 bases left between them. Germline CDR1 MDHEN, CDR2 SYDVKM. The CDR3 has 12 residues.

The chain joins TRBV5-4 to TRBJ2-7; either TRBD1 or TRBD2 may fit D (5 bases each). Germline loops: CDR1 SGHNT, CDR2 YYREEE (reference sequence). Trimming removed 4 bases at V and 6 bases at J, with 20 bases between. This CDR3 contains 15 residues. The CDR3 spells CASSHGTASRGEQYF. CDR3 bases: TGTGCCAGCAGCCATGGGACCGCCTCGAGGGGCGAGCAGTACTTC.

This chain connects TRBV28 to TRBJ1-1; D is unclear. The CDR3 loop spans 13 amino acids. Looked up from germline, CDR1 is MDHEN and CDR2 is SYDVKM. Trimming stripped 3 bases from V and 6 bases from J, with 11 bases between. The CDR3 DNA reads TGTGCCAGCAGTTTGATACGGATCGCTGAAGCTTTCTTT. Its translation: CASSLIRIAEAFF. The whole variable domain, remainder taken from reference TRBV28 and TRBJ1-1, is DVKVTQSSRYLVKRTGEKVFLECVQDMDHENMFWYRQDPGLGLRLIYFSYDVKMKEKGDIPEGYSVSREKKERFSLILESASTNQTSMYLCASSLIRIAEAFFGQGTRLTVV.

This chain uses TRBV4-2 with TRBJ1-6; 9 bases fit TRBD1. Germline CDR1 reads LGHNA; CDR2 reads YNFKEQ. CDR3 size: 18 residues. Trimming at V came to 0 bases and at J to 5 bases, leaving 8 bases not matched to a gene. Here the CDR3 reads CASSQDGGDRAHNSPLHF. CDR3 in DNA: TGTGCCAGCAGCCAAGATGGGGGGGACAGGGCTCATAATTCACCCCTCCACTTT.